The clone carrying this T cell receptor beta chain was detected only a few times. The antigen is not known. The sample originates from a study of T-cell reconstitution after alpha-beta-depleted transplantation in children. Preparing the TCRbeta library involved the use of unique molecular identifiers. TCRdb reprocessed the PCR reads with MiXCR, giving one entry per CDR3 protein. The sample carries some 460,000 distinct CDR3 sequences, under 20% recorded once. The study, taken as a whole, reports: Newly made T cells mostly supplied T-cell counts and diversity one year after transplant. After transplant, at about two months, alpha-beta T cells were reportedly derived from several hundred expanded graft clones. Some patients' high day-60 TCRbeta diversity was attributed to recipient cells surviving conditioning.

V dropped 3 bases and J dropped 3; count of bases not matched to a gene: 12. The CDR3 loop spans 16 amino acids. Germline lookup yields CDR1 SQVTM and CDR2 ANQGSEA. J is TRBJ2-5 and V is TRBV29-1; 8 nucleotides align to TRBD2. This TCR was sampled from a boy under two years old who had a stem cell transplant for Wiskott-Aldrich syndrome, so the T cells may come from the graft donor. Specimen: PBMCs, mostly from graft donor cells, collected 360 days after TCRalphabeta/CD19-depleted stem cell transplant. The CDR3 DNA sequence: TGCAGCGTTGACGGCCTAGCGGGCCCAAGGGAAGAGACCCAGTACTTC. It translates to CSVDGLAGPREETQYF.